This T cell receptor beta chain was sequenced in a study of T cells expressing NK-cell markers. Study-wide background: The TCR beta repertoires were obtained from sorted CD3+CD56+NKG2C+, CD3+CD56+NKG2C- and CD3+CD56-NKG2C+ T cells. HCMV seropositivity marked most of the eight sequenced donors; one was seronegative.

Details on this clonotype: Its specificity is not known.

TCR beta cDNA was made by 5'RACE template switching with UMIs. One entry per CDR3 protein, without DNA, is what TCRdb gives after re-calling the 5' RACE reads. This sample's clone table lists around 110,000 distinct CDR3 sequences. Study results and limitations: Five or six of the donors carried dominant NKG2C+ clonotypes that took up roughly 1.0-8% of their CD8+ T cells.

CDR3 length: 16 residues. Per germline, CDR1 PRHDT and CDR2 FYEKMQ (reference sequence). This TCR came from a woman aged 18 to 75 in good health. The sequenced sample consisted of blood T cells: a sorted CD56 or NKG2C T cell subset, CD4+ or CD8+ T cells, or bulk PBMC T cells (not recorded which). V is TRBV13 and J is TRBJ2-5; lacking DNA, the TRBD1 call made by TCRdb goes unchecked. CDR3 loop: CASSLLQGQGQETQYF.